These 7 T cell receptor beta chains were sequenced from one sample in a study of T cells after yellow fever vaccination. TCRdb re-called the 5' RACE reads through MiXCR, storing one row per CDR3 protein. The sample holds about 74,000 distinct CDR3 sequences, approximately 7% seen once. The material sequenced was CD8+ T cells sorted from PBMCs, taken around 5 days after the first yellow fever vaccination. These receptors all come from a man between 18 and 29 years old who received the YFV17D yellow fever vaccine.

This clonotype has a handful of counts. The chain couples TRBV6-1 to TRBJ2-5, with 8 bases that match TRBD1. Germline CDR1 MNHNS, CDR2 SASEGT. The CDR3 is 16 amino acids. V dropped 5 bases and J dropped 0; count of bases not matched to a gene: 8. The CDR3 loop is CASSPQDRVHQETQYF. For the CDR3, the DNA is TGTGCCAGCAGTCCCCAGGACAGGGTCCACCAAGAGACCCAGTACTTC.

This clonotype was detected many times. The chain is built from TRBV6-5 and TRBJ2-5, with D hard to call. CDR3 length equals 14 residues. Per germline, CDR1 MNHEY and CDR2 SVGAGI. Trimming cost V 0 bases and J 3 bases, with 8 bases left between them. CDR3 DNA: TGTGCCAGCAGTTACTCGAGCAGGAAAGAGACCCAGTACTTC. This codes for CASSYSSRKETQYF.

This clonotype was recorded at least ten times. The chain is built from TRBV4-1 and TRBJ2-1; D is ambiguous. The CDR3 spans 14 residues. V lost 4 bases to trimming and J lost 5 bases, with 12 bases between them. Germline V lookup: CDR1 MGHRA, CDR2 YSYEKL. CDR3: CASSPLKGHNEQFF. CDR3 DNA: TGCGCCAGCAGCCCTCTGAAGGGTCACAATGAGCAGTTCTTC.

This clonotype has more than one count but fewer than ten. The chain couples TRBV4-1 to TRBJ2-6; no definite D call. The V and J ends lost 0 bases and 0 bases respectively, with 12 bases between them. This CDR3 has 18 residues. Germline V gene lookup returns CDR1 MGHRA and CDR2 YSYEKL. In DNA form, the CDR3 reads TGCGCCAGCAGCCAAGAAAGGGCCATCAGCTCTGGGGCCAACGTCCTGACTTTC. It translates to CASSQERAISSGANVLTF.

The chain carries TRBV20-1 and TRBJ1-2; D perhaps matches TRBD1 (5 bases). Trimming left V 3 bases short and J 3 bases short, with 14 bases between. Germline V gene data show CDR1 as DFQATT and CDR2 as SNEGSKA (reference sequence). The CDR3 totals 14 residues. CDR3 DNA sequence: TGCAGTGCTAGTGAAGCCCGGGACGACTATGGCTACACCTTC. It yields the protein CSASEARDDYGYTF.

J is TRBJ2-1 and V is TRBV27, with 7 positions matching TRBD2. V shed 5 bases and J 7 bases; nucleotides not matched to a gene: 8. This CDR3 region has 14 residues. The germline V gene encodes CDR1 MNHEY and CDR2 SMNVEV (reference sequence). In DNA, the CDR3 is TGTGCCAGCAGTACCGGGACTACCAGGAATGAGCAGTTCTTC. Amino acid sequence: CASSTGTTRNEQFF.

Sample share makes this clonotype medium-sized. The gene calls are TRBV4-2 and TRBJ2-3; 8 bases match TRBD2. Germline-derived CDR1 and CDR2 are LGHNA and YNFKEQ. Germline trimming cut 0 bases from V and 4 bases from J; bases unmatched to any gene: 3. CDR3 size: 15 residues. The CDR3 region has the DNA TGTGCCAGCAGCCAAGATCGGGGGGGCCCAGATACGCAGTATTTT. Its protein is CASSQDRGGPDTQYF.